The source of this T cell receptor beta chain is a study of T-cell reconstitution after alpha-beta-depleted transplantation in children. The V end lost 5 bases, the J end lost 0 bases, and 13 bases lay between the germline ends. Per germline, CDR1 LNHDA and CDR2 SQIVND (reference sequence). This CDR3 spans 16 amino acids. The library targeted TCRbeta and was prepared with unique molecular identifiers. Using its own MiXCR run on the PCR reads, TCRdb lists one record per CDR3 protein. The sample lists over 450,000 distinct CDR3 sequences; over 9.5% were seen once. The chain uses TRBV19 and TRBJ2-2; TRBD1 might be the D (6 bases). The clonotype originates from a child aged 2 to 10 with inherited bone marrow failure, due to receive a stem cell transplant. This sample comprised PBMCs, obtained before TCRalphabeta/CD19-depleted stem cell transplant. This CDR3 reads CASSPGHPANTGELFF. In DNA, the CDR3 is TGTGCCAGTAGTCCGGGACACCCAGCGAACACCGGGGAGCTGTTTTTT.